This entry concerns a single T cell receptor (beta chain). CDR3 length: 16 amino acids. Per the germline V gene, CDR1 is KGHDR and CDR2 is SFDVKD. TCRdb re-called the 5' RACE reads and catalogs CDR3 proteins one per entry, DNA excluded. The table for this sample gives some 400,000 distinct CDR3 sequences. The source of the sample is a study of monozygotic twins with inflammatory bowel disease. The V and J genes are TRBV24-1 and TRBJ1-4; TCRdb gives TRBD1 as the D gene, but with no DNA this cannot be confirmed. Sequenced input: blood. The source is a human donor with ulcerative colitis or Crohn's disease, or a healthy co-twin of an affected twin (not recorded which). This chain's CDR3 is CATGGQGLSTNEKLFF.